Presented here are 18 T cell receptor beta chains from one specimen sequenced in a study of human T cells and chemical hapten exposure. TCRdb redid the calling of the RACE reads with MiXCR, one entry per CDR3 protein. Among approximately 82,000 distinct CDR3 sequences listed, approximately 10% were seen once. Sample time point: patch test 1, 2 weeks after DPC sensitization. Treatment indicated: therapeutic diphenylcyclopropenone sensitization with weekly scalp DPC. The specimen was whole blood, collected in connection with sensitization to the hapten diphenylcyclopropenone (DPC). The origin of the receptors is a woman aged 60-75 years with alopecia areata. Some clones in this sample may be carry-over from other donors' samples.

This clonotype has ten or more counts. This rearrangement joins TRBV12-3 or TRBV12-4 to TRBJ1-6; TRBD1 aligns across 7 bases. The CDR3 sequence is 14 residues long. V was clipped by 7 bases and J by 10 bases; unmatched bases: 10. The CDR3 nucleotides read TGTGCCAGCACCCCAGGGGGACAGTACTCACCCCTCCACTTT. It specifies CASTPGGQYSPLHF.

The table lists this clonotype with many counts. V and J are TRBV20-1 and TRBJ1-1; unclear D gene. The CDR3 contains 12 residues. CDR1 DFQATT and CDR2 SNEGSKA come from the germline V gene (reference sequence). The germline V and J ends were trimmed by 3 bases and 4 bases, with 9 bases remaining between them. DNA of the CDR3: TGCAGTGCTAGGCGGACGGGCACTGAAGCTTTCTTT. It translates to CSARRTGTEAFF.

This clonotype was recorded at least ten times. The chain combines TRBV6-2 or TRBV6-3 with TRBJ2-1; D is uncertain. The CDR3 runs 12 residues. CDR1 MNHEY and CDR2 SVGEGT come from the germline V gene. The V end was cut by 8 bases, the J end by 3 bases, with 8 bases between. For the CDR3, the DNA is TGTGCCAGCGCAAGCTTCTACAATGAGCAGTTCTTC. The encoded protein is CASASFYNEQFF.

The chain has TRBV18 and TRBJ2-3, with 11 positions matching TRBD2. After removal of 1 base from V and 0 bases from J, the junction contained 9 bases not matched to a gene. The CDR3 runs to 19 residues. Germline V lookup: CDR1 KGHSH, CDR2 LQKENI. CDR3 coding DNA: TGTGCCAGCTCACCACGGGCTAGCGGGGGGTCCTCTAGCACAGATACGCAGTATTTT. Its translation is CASSPRASGGSSSTDTQYF.

This clonotype appeared a few times. This rearrangement joins TRBV7-9 to TRBJ1-2; D is uncertain. This CDR3 region has 13 residues. Trimming pared 5 bases from V and 9 bases from J, leaving 16 bases between. The germline V gene has CDR1 SEHNR and CDR2 FQNEAQ (reference sequence). DNA of the CDR3: TGTGCCAGCAGCCAGGTGGCAGGCGGTAGCTACACCTTC. Its translation is CASSQVAGGSYTF.

The chain recombines TRBV7-9 with TRBJ1-2; D perhaps matches TRBD1 (5 bases). Germline lookup yields CDR1 SEHNR and CDR2 FQNEAQ (reference sequence). CDR3 length: 15 residues. Trimming stripped 3 bases from V and 4 bases from J, with 15 bases between. In DNA form, the CDR3 reads TGTGCCAGCAGCTTTTCAGGGCAGGGACCCTATGGCTACACCTTC. Translated: CASSFSGQGPYGYTF.

This clonotype was picked up a small number of times. J is TRBJ2-6 and V is TRBV25-1, with 12 bases fitting TRBD1. V shed 1 base, J shed 2 bases, and the junction held 9 bases outside the gene matches. Germline-derived CDR1 and CDR2 are MGHDK and SYGVNS. This CDR3 is built from 20 residues. The CDR3 loop is CASSELNEGTGGAGANVLTF. The CDR3 region has the DNA TGTGCCAGCAGTGAATTGAACGAAGGGACAGGGGGCGCTGGGGCCAACGTCCTGACTTTC. The entire variable domain, with the rest obtained from reference TRBV25-1 and TRBJ2-6, is as follows: EADIYQTPRYLVIGTGKKITLECSQTMGHDKMYWYQQDPGMELHLIHYSYGVNSTEKGDLSSESTVSRIRTEHFPLTLESARPSHTSQYLCASSELNEGTGGAGANVLTFGAGSRLTVL.

This clonotype has a count of ten or more. The V call is TRBV29-1, the J call TRBJ2-3, with D unclear. Trimming removed 0 bases from V and 4 bases from J, with 14 bases in between. This CDR3 has 15 residues. CDR1 SQVTM and CDR2 ANQGSEA come from the germline V gene. Here the CDR3 reads CSVEDSLLGPDTQYF. In DNA, the CDR3 is TGCAGCGTTGAAGACAGTTTACTCGGTCCAGATACGCAGTATTTT.

This chain connects TRBV5-1 to TRBJ2-2, with 11 bases lining up with TRBD1. CDR1 and CDR2 (germline): SGHRS, YFSETQ. This CDR3 has 16 amino acids. The V gene end was trimmed by 5 bases and the J gene end by 5 bases; junction bases not matched to a gene: 8. For the CDR3, the DNA is TGCGCCAGCAGTGGACAGGGGGCAAGAGCGACCGGGGAGCTGTTTTTT. Amino acid sequence: CASSGQGARATGELFF.

In its sample, this clonotype was seen many times. The V call is TRBV7-9, the J call TRBJ2-1, with D perhaps TRBD2 (6 bases). The germline CDR1 and CDR2 sequences are SEHNR and FQNEAQ (reference sequence). The CDR3 length is 15 residues. V dropped 5 bases and J dropped 3 bases, with 14 bases sitting between them. CDR3: CASSARGGDYNEQFF. The CDR3 DNA reads TGTGCCAGCAGCGCTAGGGGCGGGGACTACAATGAGCAGTTCTTC.

In this sample, this clonotype turned up a few times. The chain uses TRBV9 and TRBJ2-1; possible D gene TRBD2, 7 bases. The CDR3 length is 14 residues. Germline loops: CDR1 SGDLS, CDR2 YYNGEE. V shed 1 base and J shed 5 bases, with 10 bases lying between them. CDR3 nucleotides: TGTGCCAGCAGCGTACGGGGGGCCGACAATGAGCAGTTCTTC. This gives the protein CASSVRGADNEQFF.

This sequence joins TRBV20-1 and TRBJ2-1; D perhaps matches TRBD1 (5 bases). The germline V gene has CDR1 DFQATT and CDR2 SNEGSKA (reference sequence). The V end lost 0 bases, the J end lost 9 bases, and 18 bases lay between the germline ends. The CDR3 loop spans 15 amino acids. The CDR3 protein is CSARDSAAGLGEQFF. CDR3 in DNA: TGCAGTGCTAGAGATTCGGCGGCAGGGTTGGGTGAGCAGTTCTTC.

The chain joins TRBV20-1 to TRBJ2-1; 9 nucleotides align to TRBD2. The germline V gene has CDR1 DFQATT and CDR2 SNEGSKA (reference sequence). V shed 1 base, J shed 3 bases, and the junction held 7 bases outside the gene matches. This CDR3 has 16 amino acids. Here the CDR3 reads CSARVGGGAGYNEQFF. CDR3 nucleotides: TGCAGTGCTAGAGTAGGCGGGGGGGCCGGCTACAATGAGCAGTTCTTC.

This clonotype showed up just a few times. The gene calls are TRBV12-3 or TRBV12-4 and TRBJ2-3, with 8 nucleotides matching TRBD1. With V trimmed by 5 bases and J by 0 bases, 4 bases remained unmatched. The CDR3 loop spans 15 amino acids. The CDR3 region has the DNA TGTGCCAGCAGTCGCAGGACAGGGAGCACAGATACGCAGTATTTT. The encoded protein is CASSRRTGSTDTQYF.

This clonotype was recorded many times. The chain combines TRBV2 with TRBJ1-2, with 7 bases fitting TRBD1. Germline loops: CDR1 SNHLY, CDR2 FYNNEI. V lost 7 bases and J lost 5; bases outside the gene matches: 4. The length of the CDR3 is 12 residues. This CDR3 is CASKGTAYGYTF. DNA of the CDR3: TGTGCCAGCAAGGGGACAGCTTATGGCTACACCTTC.

In this sample, this clonotype turned up a few times. J is TRBJ1-1 and V is TRBV7-9; 7 bases line up with TRBD1. This CDR3 has 14 amino acids. Unmatched junction bases numbered 2, after V lost 3 bases and J lost 1 base. Germline V lookup: CDR1 SEHNR, CDR2 FQNEAQ (reference sequence). The CDR3 coding sequence is TGTGCCAGCAGCTTTGGGACAGCGAACACTGAAGCTTTCTTT. It encodes CASSFGTANTEAFF.

This clonotype was counted many times. The rearrangement uses TRBV10-3 and TRBJ2-5; TRBD2 agrees at 8 bases. The CDR3 contains 16 residues. CDR1 and CDR2 (germline): ENHRY, SYGVKD. Losses at the gene ends were 3 bases for V and 3 bases for J; bases not matched to a gene: 9. CDR3: CAISDPQGLAEETQYF. CDR3 nucleotide sequence: TGTGCCATCAGTGACCCGCAAGGACTAGCAGAAGAGACCCAGTACTTC.

This clonotype was seen ten or more times. The V and J genes are TRBV2 and TRBJ2-5, with D perhaps TRBD2 (7 bases). The germline V gene has CDR1 SNHLY and CDR2 FYNNEI. Trimming left V 3 bases short and J 7 bases short, with 12 bases between. This CDR3 is 13 amino acids long. The CDR3 loop reads CASSEGGPVTQYF. DNA of the CDR3: TGTGCCAGCAGTGAGGGGGGGCCGGTGACCCAGTACTTC.